These 15 T cell receptor beta chains share one sample of origin, sequenced in a study of T cell clonotyping in hematopoietic cell transplantation. Clones were read by immunoSEQ multiplex PCR, and TCRdb kept only the in-frame ones, dropping some. Among over 5,500 clones listed, around 82% were seen once. The input for sequencing was peripheral blood mononuclear cells, taken 180 days after allogeneic stem cell transplant. These receptors all stem from a male patient aged 70-79 years who had an allogeneic stem cell transplant from an unrelated donor, so T cells may come from the graft donor. Some clones in this sample may be carry-over from other donors' samples.

This chain connects TRBV11-3 to TRBJ2-2; D uncertain. V lost 5 bases and J 4 bases, leaving 5 bases between the germline ends. Germline V gene lookup returns CDR1 SGHNT and CDR2 YENEEA. The CDR3 runs 12 residues. The CDR3 spells CASSQTTGELFF. CDR3 nucleotides: TGTGCCAGCAGCCAAACCACCGGGGAGCTGTTTTTT.

This clone was recorded a few times. V usage is TRBV28 and J usage is TRBJ1-2; the D gene is possibly TRBD1 (6 bases). Germline V gene lookup returns CDR1 MDHEN and CDR2 SYDVKM. The CDR3 runs to 14 residues. V lost 1 base and J lost 8, with 14 bases in between. The CDR3 region is CASSLYRATNGYTF. In DNA, the CDR3 is TGTGCCAGCAGTTTATACAGGGCAACGAACGGCTACACCTTC.

This clone was detected only a few times. The rearrangement joins TRBV18 to TRBJ2-7, with 9 bases that match TRBD2. J lost 4 bases, V lost 3 bases, and 7 bases had no gene match. The CDR3 has 15 amino acids. Germline CDR1 and CDR2: KGHSH and LQKENI. CDR3 region: CASSPPAGGQYEQYF. DNA of the CDR3: TGTGCCAGCTCACCTCCCGCGGGGGGGCAGTACGAGCAGTACTTC.

The gene calls are TRBV28 and TRBJ2-1, with 10 nucleotides matching TRBD2. Germline CDR1 and CDR2: MDHEN and SYDVKM. The length of the CDR3 is 16 residues. Trimming took 5 bases from V and 5 from J; bases not matched to a gene: 9. CDR3 sequence (DNA): TGTGCCAGCAGTGGGGGGGGACTAGCGCACAACAATGAGCAGTTCTTC. Its protein product is CASSGGGLAHNNEQFF.

In its sample, this clone was seen once. V is TRBV7-2 and J is TRBJ2-3, with 9 positions matching TRBD1. V lost 2 bases to trimming and J lost 3 bases; unmatched junction nucleotides: 3. Germline-derived CDR1 and CDR2 are SGHTA and FQGNSA. The CDR3 sequence is 15 residues long. In DNA, the CDR3 is TGTGCCAGCAGCTTAACAGGGGGCGAGACAGATACGCAGTATTTT. Translated, it gives CASSLTGGETDTQYF.

This clone showed up just once. V is TRBV19 and J is TRBJ1-1; possibly TRBD1 for D (5 bases). This CDR3 has 13 residues. Germline V gene sequence: CDR1 LNHDA, CDR2 SQIVND (reference sequence). The germline V and J ends were trimmed by 7 bases and 1 base, with 10 bases remaining between them. CDR3 sequence reads: CASMRGWNTEAFF. For the CDR3, the DNA is TGTGCCAGTATGCGGGGGTGGAACACTGAAGCTTTCTTT.

The chain recombines TRBV7-2 with TRBJ2-3; 7 bases are shared with TRBD2. V lost 5 bases to trimming and J lost 3 bases; unmatched junction nucleotides: 8. Germline CDR1 reads SGHTA; CDR2 reads FQGNSA. This CDR3 spans 15 amino acids. In DNA form, the CDR3 reads TGTGCCAGCAGCCTACAAGCGGGAAGTACAGATACGCAGTATTTT. Its translation: CASSLQAGSTDTQYF.

The chain recombines TRBV4-2 with TRBJ1-2, with D possibly matching TRBD1 (6 bases). V was pared by 1 base and J by 6 bases, with 15 bases between. Germline V CDR1 and CDR2: LGHNA, YNFKEQ. This CDR3 region has 15 residues. CDR3 DNA sequence: TGTGCCAGCAGCCAAGGATCGGCGGGGGCGGATGGCTACACCTTC. Protein: CASSQGSAGADGYTF.

The CDR3 DNA is TGTGCCTGGAGACCTAGGGGGGGGACTAGCGGCCGATACAATGAGCAGTTCTTC. As protein: CAWRPRGGTSGRYNEQFF. The V and J genes are TRBV30 and TRBJ2-1; 11 positions agree with TRBD2. The germline V gene encodes CDR1 GTSNPN and CDR2 SVGIG (reference sequence). J lost 4 bases, V lost 3 bases, and 14 bases had no gene match. CDR3 length: 18 amino acids.

The V and J genes are TRBV28 and TRBJ2-7; D call uncertain. Looked up from germline, CDR1 is MDHEN and CDR2 is SYDVKM. Trimming took off 3 bases at V and 5 bases at J, with 5 bases between the two ends. This CDR3 comprises 11 residues. The CDR3 coding sequence is TGTGCCAGCAGTTTTAACCACGAGCAGTACTTC. Amino acid sequence: CASSFNHEQYF.

The rearrangement uses TRBV28 and TRBJ1-2; TRBD1 matches 8 bases. V gave up 7 bases and J gave up 8 bases; unmatched junction bases: 6. Germline CDR1 is MDHEN and CDR2 is SYDVKM. CDR3 length: 12 amino acids. The CDR3 here is CASTTDRGGYTF. The CDR3 bases are TGTGCCAGCACTACAGACAGGGGCGGCTACACCTTC.

This chain links TRBV29-1 with TRBJ1-1; no clear D. Germline V gene sequence: CDR1 SQVTM, CDR2 ANQGSEA. The ends were cut back, 7 bases at V and 3 bases at J, with 18 bases in the middle. The CDR3 sequence is 14 residues long. CDR3 nucleotides: TGCAGCGGCGGCCGCAGAGGGTCCGACACTGAAGCTTTCTTT. Its translation: CSGGRRGSDTEAFF.

The chain is built from TRBV7-2 and TRBJ2-7; 10 bases line up with TRBD1. The CDR3 spans 15 residues. In germline, CDR1 is SGHTA, CDR2 FQGNSA. The J segment lost 4 bases and the V segment lost 4 bases, leaving 7 bases of the junction unmatched. The CDR3 DNA is TGTGCCAGCAGCTACCACGGGACAGGGGCTTACGAGCAGTACTTC. Its protein product is CASSYHGTGAYEQYF.

The chain carries TRBV9 and TRBJ2-1; TRBD2 matches at 13 bases. V dropped 4 bases and J dropped 8; count of bases not matched to a gene: 6. CDR1 SGDLS and CDR2 YYNGEE come from the germline V gene. CDR3 length: 15 residues. CDR3: CASSTPGLAGYEQFF. The CDR3 DNA sequence: TGTGCCAGCAGCACTCCGGGACTAGCGGGATATGAGCAGTTCTTC.

The genes are TRBV18 and TRBJ2-5, with 7 bases fitting TRBD1. Trimming removed 1 base from V and 2 bases from J; junction bases left unmatched: 4. Germline V gene sequence: CDR1 KGHSH, CDR2 LQKENI. The CDR3 spans 15 residues. The CDR3 DNA reads TGTGCCAGCTCACCACAGGGGACAGCACAAGAGACCCAGTACTTC. Translating gives CASSPQGTAQETQYF.